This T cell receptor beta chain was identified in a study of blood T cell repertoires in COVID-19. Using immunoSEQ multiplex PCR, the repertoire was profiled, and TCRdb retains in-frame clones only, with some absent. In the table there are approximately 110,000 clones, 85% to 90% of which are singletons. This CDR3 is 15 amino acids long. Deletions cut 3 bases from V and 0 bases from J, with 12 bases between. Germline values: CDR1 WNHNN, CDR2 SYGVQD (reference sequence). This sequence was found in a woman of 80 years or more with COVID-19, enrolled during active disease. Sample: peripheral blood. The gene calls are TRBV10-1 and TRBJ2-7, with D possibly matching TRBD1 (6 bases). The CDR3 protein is CASSDRGTYSYEQYF. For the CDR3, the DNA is TGCGCCAGCAGTGATAGGGGGACGTACTCCTACGAGCAGTACTTC.